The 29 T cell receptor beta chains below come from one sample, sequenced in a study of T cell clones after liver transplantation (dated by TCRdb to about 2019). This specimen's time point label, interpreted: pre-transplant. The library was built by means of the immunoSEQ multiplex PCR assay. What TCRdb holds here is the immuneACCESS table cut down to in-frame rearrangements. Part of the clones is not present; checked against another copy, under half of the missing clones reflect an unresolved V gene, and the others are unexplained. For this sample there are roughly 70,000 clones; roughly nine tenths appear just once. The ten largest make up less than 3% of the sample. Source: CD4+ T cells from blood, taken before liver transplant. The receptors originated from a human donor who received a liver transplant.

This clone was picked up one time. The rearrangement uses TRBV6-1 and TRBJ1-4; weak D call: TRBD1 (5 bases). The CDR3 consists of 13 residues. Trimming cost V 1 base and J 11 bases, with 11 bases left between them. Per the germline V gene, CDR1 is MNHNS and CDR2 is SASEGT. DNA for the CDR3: TGTGCCAGCAGTGAAGGAGGGGCTTGGAAACTGTTTTTT. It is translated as CASSEGGAWKLFF.

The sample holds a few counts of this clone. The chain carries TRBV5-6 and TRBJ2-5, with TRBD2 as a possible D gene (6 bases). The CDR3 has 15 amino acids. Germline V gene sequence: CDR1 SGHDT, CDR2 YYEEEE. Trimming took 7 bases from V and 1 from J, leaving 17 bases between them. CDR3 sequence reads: CASSTTGDPQETQYF. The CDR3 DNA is TGTGCCAGCTCCACAACGGGGGACCCCCAAGAGACCCAGTACTTC.

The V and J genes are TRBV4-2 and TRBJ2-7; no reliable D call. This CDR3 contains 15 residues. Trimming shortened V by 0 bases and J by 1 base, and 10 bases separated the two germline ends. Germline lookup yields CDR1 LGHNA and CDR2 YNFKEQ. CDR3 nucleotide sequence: TGTGCCAGCAGCCAAGATTTAGGCAGATCCTACGAGCAGTACTTC. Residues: CASSQDLGRSYEQYF.

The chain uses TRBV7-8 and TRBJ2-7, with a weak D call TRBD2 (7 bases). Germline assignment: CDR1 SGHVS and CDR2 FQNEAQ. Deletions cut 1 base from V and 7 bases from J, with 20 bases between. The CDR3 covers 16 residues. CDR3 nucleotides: TGTGCCAGCAGCTTAGTTCGCCCTAGCGGAGGGGGTGAGCAGTACTTC. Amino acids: CASSLVRPSGGGEQYF.

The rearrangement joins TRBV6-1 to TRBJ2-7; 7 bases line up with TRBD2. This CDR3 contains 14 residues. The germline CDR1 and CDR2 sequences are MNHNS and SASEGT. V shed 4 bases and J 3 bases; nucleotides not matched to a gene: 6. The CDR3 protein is CASSGGGSRYEQYF. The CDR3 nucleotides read TGTGCCAGCAGTGGTGGCGGGAGCCGCTACGAGCAGTACTTC.

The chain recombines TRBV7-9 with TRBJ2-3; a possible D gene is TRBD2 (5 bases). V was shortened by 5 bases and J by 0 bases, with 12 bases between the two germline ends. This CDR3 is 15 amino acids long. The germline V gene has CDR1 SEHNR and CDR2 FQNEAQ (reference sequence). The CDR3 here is CASSPTRGSTDTQYF. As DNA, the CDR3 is TGTGCCAGCAGCCCTACGCGCGGGAGCACAGATACGCAGTATTTT.

DNA for the CDR3: TGTGCCAGCAGCTTAGCGTTCGCGGGAGTACGCACAGATACGCAGTATTTT. As protein: CASSLAFAGVRTDTQYF. This rearrangement joins TRBV7-8 to TRBJ2-3; 7 positions agree with TRBD2. CDR3 length equals 17 residues. With 0 bases clipped from V and 1 base from J, the junction kept 7 bases outside the gene matches. Per germline, CDR1 SGHVS and CDR2 FQNEAQ.

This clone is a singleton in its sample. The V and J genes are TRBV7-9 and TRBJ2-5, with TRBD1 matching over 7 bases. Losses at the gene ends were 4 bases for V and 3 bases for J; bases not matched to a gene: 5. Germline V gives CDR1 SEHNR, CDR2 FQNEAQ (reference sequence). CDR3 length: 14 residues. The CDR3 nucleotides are TGTGCCAGCAGCTCCCGGGACAGCGAAGAGACCCAGTACTTC. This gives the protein CASSSRDSEETQYF.

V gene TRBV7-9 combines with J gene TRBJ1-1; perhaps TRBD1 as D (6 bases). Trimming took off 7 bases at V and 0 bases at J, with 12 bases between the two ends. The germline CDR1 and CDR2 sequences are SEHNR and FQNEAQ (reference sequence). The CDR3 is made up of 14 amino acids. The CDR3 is CASTVGHMNTEAFF. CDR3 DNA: TGTGCCAGCACCGTGGGACACATGAACACTGAAGCTTTCTTT. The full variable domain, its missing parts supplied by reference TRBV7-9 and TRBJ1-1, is DTGVSQNPRHKITKRGQNVTFRCDPISEHNRLYWYRQTLGQGPEFLTYFQNEAQLEKSRLLSDRFSAERPKGSFSTLEIQRTEQGDSAMYLCASTVGHMNTEAFFGQGTRLTVV.

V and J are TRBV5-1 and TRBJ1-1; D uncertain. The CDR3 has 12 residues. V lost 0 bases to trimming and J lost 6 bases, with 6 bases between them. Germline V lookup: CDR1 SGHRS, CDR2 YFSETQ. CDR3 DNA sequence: TGCGCCAGCAGCTTGGGGCACGCTGAAGCTTTCTTT. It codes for CASSLGHAEAFF.

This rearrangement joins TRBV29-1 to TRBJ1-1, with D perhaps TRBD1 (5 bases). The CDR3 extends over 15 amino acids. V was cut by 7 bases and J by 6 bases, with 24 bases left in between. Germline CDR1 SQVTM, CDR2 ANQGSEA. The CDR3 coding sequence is TGCAGCGCCATCGGGCGCGGGGGAGGTGGTGCTGAAGCTTTCTTT. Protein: CSAIGRGGGGAEAFF.

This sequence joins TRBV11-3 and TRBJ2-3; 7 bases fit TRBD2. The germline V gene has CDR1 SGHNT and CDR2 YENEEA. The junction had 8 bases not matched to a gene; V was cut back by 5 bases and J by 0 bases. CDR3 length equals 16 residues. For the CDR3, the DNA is TGTGCCAGCAGCCCAGTAACTAGCGCTAGCACAGATACGCAGTATTTT. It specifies CASSPVTSASTDTQYF.

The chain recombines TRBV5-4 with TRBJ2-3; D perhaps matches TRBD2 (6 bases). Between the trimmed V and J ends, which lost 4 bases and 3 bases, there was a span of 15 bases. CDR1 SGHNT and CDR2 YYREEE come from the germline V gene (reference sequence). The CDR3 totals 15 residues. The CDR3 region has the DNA TGTGCCAGCAGCCGGAGGGCCGGTGCTACAGATACGCAGTATTTT. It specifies CASSRRAGATDTQYF.

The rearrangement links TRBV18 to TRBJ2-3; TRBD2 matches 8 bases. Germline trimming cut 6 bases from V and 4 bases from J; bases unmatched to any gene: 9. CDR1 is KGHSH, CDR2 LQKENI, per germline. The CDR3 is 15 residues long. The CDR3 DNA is TGTGCCAGCTCGCCCATAGCGGGAAGGGCAGATACGCAGTATTTT. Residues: CASSPIAGRADTQYF.

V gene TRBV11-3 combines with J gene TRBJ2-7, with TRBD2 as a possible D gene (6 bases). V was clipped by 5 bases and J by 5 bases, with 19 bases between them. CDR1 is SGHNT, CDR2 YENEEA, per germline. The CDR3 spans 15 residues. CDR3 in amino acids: CASSEARGLHHEQYF. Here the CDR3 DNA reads TGTGCCAGCAGCGAAGCGAGGGGACTCCACCACGAGCAGTACTTC.

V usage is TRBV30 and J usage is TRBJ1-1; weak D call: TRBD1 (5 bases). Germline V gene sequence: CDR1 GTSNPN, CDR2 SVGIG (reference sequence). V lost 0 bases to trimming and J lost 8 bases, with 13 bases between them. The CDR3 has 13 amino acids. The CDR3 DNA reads TGTGCCTGGAGTGTGGGGGTTGGGGTCGAAGCTTTCTTT. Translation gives CAWSVGVGVEAFF.

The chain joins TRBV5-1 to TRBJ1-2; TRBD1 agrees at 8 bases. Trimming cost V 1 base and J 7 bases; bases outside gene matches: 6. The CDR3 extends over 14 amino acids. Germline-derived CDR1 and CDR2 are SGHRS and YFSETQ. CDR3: CASSLPGQASGYTF. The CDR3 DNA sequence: TGCGCCAGCAGCTTGCCGGGACAGGCGAGTGGCTACACCTTC.

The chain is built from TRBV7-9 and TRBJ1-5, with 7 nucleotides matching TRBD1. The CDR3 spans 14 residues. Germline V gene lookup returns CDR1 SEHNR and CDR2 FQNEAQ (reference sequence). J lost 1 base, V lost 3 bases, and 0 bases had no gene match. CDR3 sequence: CASSLDRSNQPQHF. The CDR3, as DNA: TGTGCCAGCAGCTTGGACAGGAGCAATCAGCCCCAGCATTTT.

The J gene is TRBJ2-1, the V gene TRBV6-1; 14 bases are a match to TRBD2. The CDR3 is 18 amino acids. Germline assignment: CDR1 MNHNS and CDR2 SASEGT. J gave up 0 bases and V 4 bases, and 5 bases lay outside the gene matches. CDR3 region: CASSVRLAGGPSYNEQFF. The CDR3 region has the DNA TGTGCCAGCAGTGTCCGACTAGCGGGAGGGCCCTCCTACAATGAGCAGTTCTTC.

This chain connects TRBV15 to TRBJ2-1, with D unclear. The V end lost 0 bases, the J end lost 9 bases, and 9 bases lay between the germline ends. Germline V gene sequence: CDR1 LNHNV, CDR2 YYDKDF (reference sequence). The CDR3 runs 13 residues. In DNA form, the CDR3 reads TGTGCCACCAGCAGAGACTCCATTAGTGAGCAGTTCTTC. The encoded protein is CATSRDSISEQFF.

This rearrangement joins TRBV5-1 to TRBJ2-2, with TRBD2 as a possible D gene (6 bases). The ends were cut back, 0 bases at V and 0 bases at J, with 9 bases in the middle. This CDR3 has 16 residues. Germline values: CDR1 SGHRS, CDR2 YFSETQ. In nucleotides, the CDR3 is TGCGCCAGCAGCTTGGGTAGCGGCGCGAACACCGGGGAGCTGTTTTTT. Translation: CASSLGSGANTGELFF.

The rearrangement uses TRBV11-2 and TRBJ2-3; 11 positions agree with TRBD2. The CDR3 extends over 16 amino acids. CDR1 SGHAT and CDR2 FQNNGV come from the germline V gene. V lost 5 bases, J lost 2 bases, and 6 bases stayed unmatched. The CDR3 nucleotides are TGTGCCAGCAGCGCCCGACTAGCGGGGCCCACAGATACGCAGTATTTT. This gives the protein CASSARLAGPTDTQYF.

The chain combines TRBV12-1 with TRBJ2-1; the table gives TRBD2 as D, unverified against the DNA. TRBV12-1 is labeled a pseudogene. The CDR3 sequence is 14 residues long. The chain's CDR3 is CASSSGTKYNEQFF. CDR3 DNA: TGTGCCAGCAGCTCCGGGACTAAATACAATGAGCAGTTCTTC.

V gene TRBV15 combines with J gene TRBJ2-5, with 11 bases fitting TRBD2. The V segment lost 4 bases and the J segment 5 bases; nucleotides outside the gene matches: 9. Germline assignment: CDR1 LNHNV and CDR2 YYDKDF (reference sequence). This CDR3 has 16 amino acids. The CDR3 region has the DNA TGTGCCACCAGCACCCCTACTAGCGGGAGTTTGGAGACCCAGTACTTC. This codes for CATSTPTSGSLETQYF.

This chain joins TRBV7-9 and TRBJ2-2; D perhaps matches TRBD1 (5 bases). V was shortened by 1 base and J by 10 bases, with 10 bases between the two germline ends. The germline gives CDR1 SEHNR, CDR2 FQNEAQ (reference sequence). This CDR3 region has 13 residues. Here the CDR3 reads CASSLDRQPELFF. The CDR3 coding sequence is TGTGCCAGCAGCTTAGATCGACAGCCGGAGCTGTTTTTT. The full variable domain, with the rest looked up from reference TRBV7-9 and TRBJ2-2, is DTGVSQNPRHKITKRGQNVTFRCDPISEHNRLYWYRQTLGQGPEFLTYFQNEAQLEKSRLLSDRFSAERPKGSFSTLEIQRTEQGDSAMYLCASSLDRQPELFFGEGSRLTVL.

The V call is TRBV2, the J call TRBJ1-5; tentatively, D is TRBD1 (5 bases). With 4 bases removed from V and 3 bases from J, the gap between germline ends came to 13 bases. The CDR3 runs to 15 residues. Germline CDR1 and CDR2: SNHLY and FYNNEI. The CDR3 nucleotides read TGTGCCAGCAGTGCTCAGCTAGGGGTCAATCAGCCCCAGCATTTT. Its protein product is CASSAQLGVNQPQHF.

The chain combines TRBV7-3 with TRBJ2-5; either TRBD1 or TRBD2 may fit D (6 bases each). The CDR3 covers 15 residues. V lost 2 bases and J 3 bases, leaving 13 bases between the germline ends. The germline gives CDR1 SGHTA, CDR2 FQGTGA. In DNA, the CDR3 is TGTGCCAGCAGCTTATGGGGGGCCTCGGAAGAGACCCAGTACTTC. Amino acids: CASSLWGASEETQYF.

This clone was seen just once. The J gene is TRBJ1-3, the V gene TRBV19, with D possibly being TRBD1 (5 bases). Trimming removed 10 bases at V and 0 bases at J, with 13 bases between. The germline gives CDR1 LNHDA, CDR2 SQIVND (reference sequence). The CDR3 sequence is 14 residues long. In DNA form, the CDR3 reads TGTGCCACCGTGGGGGGGTTCTCTGGAAACACCATATATTTT. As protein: CATVGGFSGNTIYF.

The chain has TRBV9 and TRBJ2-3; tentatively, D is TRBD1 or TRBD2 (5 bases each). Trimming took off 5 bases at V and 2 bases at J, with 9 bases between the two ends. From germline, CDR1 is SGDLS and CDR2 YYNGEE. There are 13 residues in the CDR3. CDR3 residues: CASSTGTTDTQYF. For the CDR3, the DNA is TGTGCCAGCAGTACGGGGACCACAGATACGCAGTATTTT.